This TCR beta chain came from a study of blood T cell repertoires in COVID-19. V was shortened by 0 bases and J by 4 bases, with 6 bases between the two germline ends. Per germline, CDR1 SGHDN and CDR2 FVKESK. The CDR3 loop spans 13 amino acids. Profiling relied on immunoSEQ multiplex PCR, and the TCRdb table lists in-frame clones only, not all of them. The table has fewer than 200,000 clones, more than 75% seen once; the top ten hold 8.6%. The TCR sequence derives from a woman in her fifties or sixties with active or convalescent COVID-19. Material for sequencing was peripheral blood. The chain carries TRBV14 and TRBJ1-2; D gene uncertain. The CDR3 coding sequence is TGTGCCAGCAGCCAAGATCTAGGCTATGGCTACACCTTC. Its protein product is CASSQDLGYGYTF. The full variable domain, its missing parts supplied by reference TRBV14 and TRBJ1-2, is EAGVTQFPSHSVIEKGQTVTLRCDPISGHDNLYWYRRVMGKEIKFLLHFVKESKQDESGMPNNRFLAERTGGTYSTLKVQPAELEDSGVYFCASSQDLGYGYTFGSGTRLTVV.